The T cell receptor beta chain under discussion was sequenced for a study of regulatory T cells in long-lasting Graves disease. Looking at the study overall: Disease was considered persistent Graves' disease after over 5 years of antithyroid drugs (with positive TSH receptor antibodies).

General study points: Sample size, which was small, may have reduced accuracy.

The CDR3 extends over 15 amino acids. V was pared by 4 bases and J by 6 bases, with 10 bases of the junction left unmatched. Germline values: CDR1 SGHDT, CDR2 YYEEEE. According to the study, TCR beta libraries were built with iRepertoire HTBI primers and CDR3-region Arm-PCR. TCRdb recomputed calls from the multiplex PCR reads with MiXCR, one row per CDR3 protein. Of hundreds of thousands of distinct CDR3 sequences in the sample, 25% to 35% were seen once. Time point of the sample: persistent/refractory GD, antithyroid drugs over 5 years with positive TRAb. The TCR library was made from RNA extracted from PBMCs. With regard to this clonotype: Its antigen is as yet unknown.

The rearrangement links TRBV5-6 to TRBJ1-5; TRBD1 aligns across 7 bases. Source: peripheral blood mononuclear cells (PBMCs), taken when the disease was refractory, from a patient treated with antithyroid drugs. The TCR was taken from a female donor with Graves disease. The CDR3 DNA is TGTGCCAGCAGCGTGGGCACAGGGGTTGGTCAGCCCCAGCATTTT. Translating it yields CASSVGTGVGQPQHF.